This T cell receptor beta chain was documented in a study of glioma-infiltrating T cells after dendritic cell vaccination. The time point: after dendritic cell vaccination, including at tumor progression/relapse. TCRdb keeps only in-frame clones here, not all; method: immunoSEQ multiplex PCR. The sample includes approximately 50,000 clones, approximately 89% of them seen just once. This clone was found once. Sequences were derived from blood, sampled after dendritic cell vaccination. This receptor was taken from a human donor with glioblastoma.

The CDR3 loop reads CASSPSRQGLMNTEAFF. Written as DNA, the CDR3 is TGTGCCAGCTCACCATCGAGACAGGGGCTGATGAACACTGAAGCTTTCTTT. The V gene is TRBV18, the J gene TRBJ1-1; 8 positions match TRBD1. The germline CDR1 and CDR2 sequences are KGHSH and LQKENI. J lost 0 bases, V lost 2 bases, and 8 bases had no gene match. The CDR3 loop spans 17 amino acids.